This T cell receptor beta chain was identified in a study of T cells in Graves' hyperthyroidism and ophthalmopathy (dated by TCRdb to between 2018 and 2020). Regarding the complete study: Peripheral blood samples were taken at the time of initial diagnosis, prior to any treatment. A discovery cohort of roughly 96 patients, 43 with Graves' ophthalmopathy and approximately 60 with stable Graves' hyperthyroidism, was used to find distinguishing TCR V-J signatures. An independent validation cohort of 18 to 20 hyperthyroidism patients and 17 patients who later progressed to ophthalmopathy tested prospective prediction of ophthalmopathy. For training and testing, the approximately 92 patients in the discovery cohort were randomly divided in a 7:3 ratio. Thyroid tissue and blood T-cell repertoires from about 6 Graves' hyperthyroidism patients were also compared in the study. After sampling, hyperthyroidism patients received methimazole starting at 30 mg daily, and ophthalmopathy patients received high-dose intravenous methylprednisolone. According to the paper, TCR Vbeta CDR3 sequencing was carried out on around 140 peripheral blood samples, which came from more than 40 ophthalmopathy, 80 or so hyperthyroidism and approximately 17 progressor patients.

This clonotype came up a few times. No cognate antigen has been identified for it. No base-level quality is on record; no much larger clone is a single base apart. The TCR beta CDR3 regions were amplified from RNA transcripts. The first round of RT-PCR for the TCR CDR3 was performed with the HTBI primer set and the Qiagen OneStep RT-PCR kit. A second multiplex PCR round built the libraries, followed by size selection and purification. Libraries were sequenced paired-end with 100 bp reads on an Illumina HiSeq2000. The authors' analysis ran thus. SOAPnuke was used to process the raw data, with reads discarded if the reads contained adapters or uncalled bases, had a mean Phred below 15, or lacked an exact constant-primer or identifier match. COPE v1.2.5 was used to merge the high-quality paired reads, and each unique nucleotide sequence was defined as a clonotype. MiTCR v1.1 was used to align clonotypes to the IMGT TRBV, TRBD and TRBJ reference segments. Analysis was restricted to V-J combinations with a frequency above 0.0001, which covered about 99% of repertoires. The TCS score was defined as F50 (clonal expansion) divided by E x V (chaos), with BLOSUM62-based TCRdist calculated between CDR3 peptides within each V-J. Welch's t-statistics and random forest reduced around 550 V-J features to under 15, which were used in a naive Bayes classifier (R e1071). Through fastp at Q25 and MiXCR, TCRdb rebuilt clones from the public reads, retaining in-frame beta chains. CDR3 protein duplicates are merged, each entry listing the most common genes and DNA. TCRdb's processing, not the authors' own work, is the source of the V and J calls. The sample includes a few hundred thousand distinct CDR3 sequences, with about 16% observed a single time. About 45% of the sample comes from the top ten.

Graves' hyperthyroidism was defined as stable when no progression to ophthalmopathy occurred over 18 months of follow-up. The hyperthyroidism patients were between 18 and 65 years old and newly diagnosed, with a disease duration of less than 2 months. Exclusion was applied to patients with uncontrolled infections, other autoimmune diseases, pregnancy or lactation. Diagnoses relied on clinical symptoms, serum thyroxine and TRAb, thyroid ultrasound and orbital computed tomography. PBMCs were separated from roughly 9.6 ml of fresh peripheral blood using Ficoll-Paque density gradient centrifugation. Total RNA was extracted using Trizol reagent, and RNA quality was assessed on an Agilent 2100 Bioanalyzer. The germline V gene yields SGDLS for CDR1 and YYNGEE for CDR2. The V and J ends are trimmed by 1 base and 5 bases, leaving 9 bases between them. CDR3 length: 14 amino acids, cysteine to phenylalanine. The read is trimmed to its CDR3 DNA, 42 bases read in frame from base 1.

Findings and caveats that apply to the study as a whole: Sample size was not statistically predetermined, and blinding of investigators to group allocation was not performed. Most expanded thyroid clonotypes (frequency above 0.001) were also detected in blood, suggesting blood repertoires may reflect thyroid immune responses. In validation, the model predicted progression to ophthalmopathy a median of approximately 6.3 months before onset, with roughly 70% sensitivity and roughly 72% specificity. A model built on a 13 V-J signature distinguished ophthalmopathy from stable hyperthyroidism, reaching 85% to 90% sensitivity and approximately 83% specificity in cross-validation and 80%/75% in testing.

The sequence joins TRBV9 to TRBJ2-2, with TRBD2 tentatively as D gene (6 bases match). The specimen was blood. The TCR was taken from a man aged 40-49 years with Graves' hyperthyroidism. The CDR3 protein is CASSVLAGTGELFF. At the DNA level, the sequence is TGTGCCAGCAGCGTATTGGCGGGGACCGGGGAGCTGTTTTTT.